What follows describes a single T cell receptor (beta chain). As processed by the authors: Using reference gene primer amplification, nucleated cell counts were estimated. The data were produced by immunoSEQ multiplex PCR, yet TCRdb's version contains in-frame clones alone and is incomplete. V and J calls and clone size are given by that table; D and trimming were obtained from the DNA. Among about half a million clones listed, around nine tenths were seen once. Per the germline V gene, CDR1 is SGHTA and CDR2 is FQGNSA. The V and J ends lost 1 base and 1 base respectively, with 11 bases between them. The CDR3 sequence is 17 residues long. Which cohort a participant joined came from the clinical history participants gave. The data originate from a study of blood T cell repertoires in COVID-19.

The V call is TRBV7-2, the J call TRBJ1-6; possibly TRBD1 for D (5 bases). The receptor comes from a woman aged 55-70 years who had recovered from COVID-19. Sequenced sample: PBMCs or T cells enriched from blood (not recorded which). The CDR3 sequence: CASSLGGRGSYNSPLHF. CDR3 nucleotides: TGTGCCAGCAGCTTAGGGGGGAGGGGTTCCTATAATTCACCCCTCCACTTT.